Below, 23 T cell receptor beta chains from the same sample are listed, as sequenced in a study of blood T cell repertoires in COVID-19 (TCRdb year 2020). Libraries were constructed by the immunoSEQ multiplex PCR assay. TCRdb took over this immuneACCESS table, retaining in-frame rearrangements with V and J assigned. Such tables are incomplete; in checked studies, under half of the missing clones stem from an unresolved V gene, and the remainder is unexplained. Recorded for this sample are just over 250,000 clones; 70% to 90% of them occurred a single time. About 2.1% of the sample goes to the ten largest clones. The sample taken for sequencing was peripheral blood. These TCRs come from a woman aged 45-60 years with acute or convalescent COVID-19.

The rearrangement links TRBV27 to TRBJ2-1, with 12 positions matching TRBD2. The CDR3 extends over 15 amino acids. V lost 7 bases and J lost 7; bases outside the gene matches: 8. Germline values: CDR1 MNHEY, CDR2 SMNVEV (reference sequence). The CDR3: CASIHTSGRKNEQFF. In DNA, the CDR3 is TGTGCCAGCATCCACACTAGCGGGAGGAAGAATGAGCAGTTCTTC.

The V call is TRBV4-1, the J call TRBJ1-4, with TRBD1 identical over 9 bases. CDR1 and CDR2 (germline): MGHRA, YSYEKL. CDR3 size: 16 residues. The V and J ends lost 2 bases and 8 bases, in that order; junction bases with no gene match: 9. DNA for the CDR3: TGCGCCAGCAGCCAAAGAGATGGGACAGGGATGGAAAAACTGTTTTTT. Residues: CASSQRDGTGMEKLFF.

The J gene is TRBJ2-3, the V gene TRBV7-3; 8 nucleotides line up with TRBD2. The CDR3 runs 15 residues. V dropped 3 bases and J dropped 5; count of bases not matched to a gene: 7. Germline V gene lookup returns CDR1 SGHTA and CDR2 FQGTGA. The CDR3: CASSFFPGGLDTQYF. As DNA, the CDR3 is TGTGCCAGCAGCTTCTTTCCGGGAGGGTTAGATACGCAGTATTTT.

The gene calls are TRBV7-3 and TRBJ2-7, with D perhaps TRBD2 (6 bases). Germline assignment: CDR1 SGHTA and CDR2 FQGTGA. Trimming cost V 5 bases and J 3 bases, with 14 bases left between them. This CDR3 has 14 amino acids. CDR3 region: CASSVSGRGYEQYF. The CDR3 DNA reads TGTGCCAGCAGCGTGAGCGGGCGGGGCTACGAGCAGTACTTC.

The gene calls are TRBV10-3 and TRBJ2-1; TRBD1 matches 11 bases. V shed 7 bases and J 8 bases; nucleotides not matched to a gene: 10. CDR1 ENHRY and CDR2 SYGVKD come from the germline V gene. The CDR3 totals 15 residues. CDR3 residues: CAIIKDRGRADEQFF. The CDR3 region has the DNA TGTGCCATCATTAAGGACAGGGGGCGGGCGGATGAGCAGTTCTTC.

This chain's CDR3 is CASSSVYETRGYEQYF. The CDR3 DNA is TGTGCCAGCAGTAGCGTATACGAGACCAGAGGCTACGAGCAGTACTTC. This sequence joins TRBV28 and TRBJ2-7; the D is unclear. The CDR3 spans 16 residues. Between the trimmed V and J ends, which lost 5 bases and 3 bases, there was a span of 20 bases. Germline CDR1 reads MDHEN; CDR2 reads SYDVKM.

This clone was picked up one time. The V gene is TRBV10-3, the J gene TRBJ1-5; D gene unclear. V lost 10 bases and J 0 bases, leaving 13 bases between the germline ends. The CDR3 contains 14 residues. CDR1 is ENHRY, CDR2 SYGVKD, per germline. CDR3 loop: CATATGYSNQPQHF. CDR3 nucleotide sequence: TGTGCCACAGCGACGGGGTATAGCAATCAGCCCCAGCATTTT.

The chain employs TRBV7-3 and TRBJ2-2; a possible D gene is TRBD2 (5 bases). This CDR3 has 15 amino acids. Per germline, CDR1 SGHTA and CDR2 FQGTGA. Trimming took off 5 bases at V and 6 bases at J, with 16 bases between the two ends. This CDR3 reads CASSPQFPGAGELFF. The CDR3, as DNA: TGTGCCAGCAGCCCTCAATTCCCCGGGGCCGGGGAGCTGTTTTTT.

V is TRBV6-5 and J is TRBJ2-7; TRBD2 is a possible D gene (6 bases). Trimming cost V 6 bases and J 0 bases, with 15 bases left between them. This CDR3 is built from 15 residues. The germline CDR1 and CDR2 sequences are MNHEY and SVGAGI. The CDR3 here is CASSHGGTSSYEQYF. DNA for the CDR3: TGTGCCAGCAGCCACGGGGGAACAAGCTCCTACGAGCAGTACTTC.

The J gene is TRBJ1-1, the V gene TRBV7-3; weak D call: TRBD1 (5 bases). The CDR3 covers 16 residues. CDR1 and CDR2 (germline): SGHTA, FQGTGA. Trimming took 1 base from V and 4 from J, leaving 16 bases between them. The CDR3 DNA is TGTGCCAGCAGCTTAAGTCCGGGCAGGGTTGGCACTGAAGCTTTCTTT. This encodes CASSLSPGRVGTEAFF.

This clone has just a few counts. CDR3 bases: TGTGCCAGCAGAAGACAGGGGCACCAAGAGACCCAGTACTTC. Translated, it gives CASRRQGHQETQYF. This rearrangement joins TRBV2 to TRBJ2-5, with 8 bases fitting TRBD1. Germline CDR1 and CDR2: SNHLY and FYNNEI. V was pared by 6 bases and J by 0 bases, with 3 bases of the junction left unmatched. This CDR3 is 14 amino acids long.

The sample holds a few counts of this clone. CDR3 region: CATSDPGTSGNSDTQYF. CDR3 coding DNA: TGTGCCACCAGTGACCCTGGGACTAGCGGGAACTCAGATACGCAGTATTTT. The chain couples TRBV24-1 to TRBJ2-3, with 13 bases identical to TRBD2. The CDR3 contains 17 residues. The V and J ends lost 4 bases and 4 bases, in that order; junction bases with no gene match: 7. Germline V gene sequence: CDR1 KGHDR, CDR2 SFDVKD.

The chain combines TRBV5-6 with TRBJ1-1; D possibly corresponds to TRBD1 (6 bases). This CDR3 is built from 16 residues. Trimming shortened V by 0 bases and J by 0 bases, and 12 bases separated the two germline ends. Germline CDR1 SGHDT, CDR2 YYEEEE. CDR3 bases: TGTGCCAGCAGCTTGGGGAGGGGGACTATGAACACTGAAGCTTTCTTT. Amino acid sequence: CASSLGRGTMNTEAFF.

This chain links TRBV29-1 with TRBJ2-3; D possibly corresponds to TRBD2 (6 bases). V was shortened by 4 bases and J by 1 base, with 12 bases between the two germline ends. This CDR3 spans 14 amino acids. Germline-derived CDR1 and CDR2 are SQVTM and ANQGSEA. CDR3 region: CSVGVGGGTDTQYF. The CDR3 DNA reads as TGCAGCGTTGGCGTGGGCGGGGGCACAGATACGCAGTATTTT.

This rearrangement joins TRBV5-1 to TRBJ2-7, with TRBD2 as a possible D gene (6 bases). V lost 1 base to trimming and J lost 2 bases, with 10 bases between them. Germline V CDR1 and CDR2: SGHRS, YFSETQ. The CDR3 runs to 14 residues. CDR3 bases: TGCGCCAGCAGCTTGAGCGGGCAGCCCTACGAGCAGTACTTC. This gives the protein CASSLSGQPYEQYF.

The chain recombines TRBV7-7 with TRBJ2-3, with a possible D match to TRBD1 (7 bases). The germline CDR1 and CDR2 sequences are SSHAT and FNYEAQ (reference sequence). The V gene lost 6 bases and the J gene lost 2 bases, with 12 bases spanning the gap. The CDR3 extends over 14 amino acids. The CDR3 sequence is CASSFRGVTDTQYF. The CDR3 coding sequence is TGTGCCAGCAGTTTCAGGGGGGTCACAGATACGCAGTATTTT.

CDR3 coding DNA: TGTGCCAGCAGTTGGTTCGGGGAGCAGTACTTC. It is translated as CASSWFGEQYF. The chain couples TRBV27 to TRBJ2-7, with D uncertain. CDR3 length equals 11 residues. V was cut by 4 bases and J by 7 bases, with 8 bases left in between. Per germline, CDR1 MNHEY and CDR2 SMNVEV (reference sequence).

The CDR3 nucleotides read TGTGCCAGCAGCCCAAGACGGGGGGGCGAGCAGTACTTC. Residues: CASSPRRGGEQYF. J is TRBJ2-7 and V is TRBV12-3 or TRBV12-4, with 8 bases that match TRBD2. The CDR3 consists of 13 residues. The junction had 7 bases not matched to a gene; V was cut back by 6 bases and J by 6 bases.

The CDR3 DNA reads as TGTGCCAGCAGCTTACGTAGCGGGAGGACTACCTACGAGCAGTACTTC. Amino acid sequence: CASSLRSGRTTYEQYF. This chain uses TRBV7-2 with TRBJ2-7, with 10 bases fitting TRBD2. The CDR3 is 16 amino acids. CDR1 and CDR2 (germline): SGHTA, FQGNSA. Trimming cost V 2 bases and J 2 bases; bases outside gene matches: 6.

This clone was observed a single time. CDR3 loop: CASSLDRYEQYF. The CDR3 nucleotides read TGTGCCAGCAGTCTGGACAGGTACGAGCAGTACTTC. This chain uses TRBV6-5 with TRBJ2-7, with 7 bases lining up with TRBD1. Germline V CDR1 and CDR2: MNHEY, SVGAGI. The CDR3 is 12 residues long. The J segment lost 4 bases and the V segment lost 5 bases, leaving 2 bases of the junction unmatched.

The chain carries TRBV10-3 and TRBJ2-7; 8 nucleotides line up with TRBD2. The CDR3 has 13 residues. Per the germline V gene, CDR1 is ENHRY and CDR2 is SYGVKD. The junction had 3 bases not matched to a gene; V was cut back by 8 bases and J by 0 bases. The CDR3 is CAISAGGSYEQYF. The DNA of the CDR3 is TGTGCCATCTCGGCGGGGGGCTCCTACGAGCAGTACTTC.

The J gene is TRBJ2-2, the V gene TRBV27, with 9 bases aligning to TRBD1. V shed 3 bases and J 3 bases; nucleotides not matched to a gene: 5. Germline V gene sequence: CDR1 MNHEY, CDR2 SMNVEV (reference sequence). CDR3 length: 16 amino acids. CDR3 residues: CASSFRDRDYTGELFF. In DNA form, the CDR3 reads TGTGCCAGCAGTTTCCGGGACAGGGACTACACCGGGGAGCTGTTTTTT.

This clone was counted a single time. The CDR3 protein is CASSEFGRRYNEQFF. CDR3 sequence (DNA): TGTGCCAGCAGTGAATTTGGCAGAAGATACAATGAGCAGTTCTTC. This sequence joins TRBV25-1 and TRBJ2-1; the D is unclear. Trimming cost V 1 base and J 4 bases, with 11 bases left between them. The germline CDR1 and CDR2 sequences are MGHDK and SYGVNS. The CDR3 spans 15 residues.